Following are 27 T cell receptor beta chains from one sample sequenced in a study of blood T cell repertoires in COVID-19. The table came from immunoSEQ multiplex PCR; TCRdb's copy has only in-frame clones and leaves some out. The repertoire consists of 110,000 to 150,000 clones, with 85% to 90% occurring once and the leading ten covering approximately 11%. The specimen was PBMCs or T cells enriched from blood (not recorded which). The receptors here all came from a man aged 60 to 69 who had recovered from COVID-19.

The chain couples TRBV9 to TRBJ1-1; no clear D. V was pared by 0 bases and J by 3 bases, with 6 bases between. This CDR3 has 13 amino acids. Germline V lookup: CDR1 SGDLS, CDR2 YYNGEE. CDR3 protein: CASSVGRHTEAFF. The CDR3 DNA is TGTGCCAGCAGCGTAGGCAGGCACACTGAAGCTTTCTTT. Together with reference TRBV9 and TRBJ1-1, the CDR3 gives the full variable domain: DSGVTQTPKHLITATGQRVTLRCSPRSGDLSVYWYQQSLDQGLQFLIQYYNGEERAKGNILERFSAQQFPDLHSELNLSSLELGDSALYFCASSVGRHTEAFFGQGTRLTVV.

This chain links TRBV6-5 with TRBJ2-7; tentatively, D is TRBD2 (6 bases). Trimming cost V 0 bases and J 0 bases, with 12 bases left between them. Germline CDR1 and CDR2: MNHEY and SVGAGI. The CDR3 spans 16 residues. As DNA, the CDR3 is TGTGCCAGCAGTTACTCGGGGTCGGGGGACTCCTACGAGCAGTACTTC. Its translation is CASSYSGSGDSYEQYF.

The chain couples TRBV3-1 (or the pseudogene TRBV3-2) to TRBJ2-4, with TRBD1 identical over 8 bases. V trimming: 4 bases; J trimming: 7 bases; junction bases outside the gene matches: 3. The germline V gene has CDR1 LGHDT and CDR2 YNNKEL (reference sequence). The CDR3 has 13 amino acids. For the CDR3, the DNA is TGTGCCAGCAGCCTGGGACAGGTCAACATTCAGTACTTC. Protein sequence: CASSLGQVNIQYF.

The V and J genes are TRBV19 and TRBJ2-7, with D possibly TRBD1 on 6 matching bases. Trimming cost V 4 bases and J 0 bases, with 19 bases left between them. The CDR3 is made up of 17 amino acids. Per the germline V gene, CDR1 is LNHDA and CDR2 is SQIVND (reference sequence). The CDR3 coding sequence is TGTGCCAGTAGTAGGACAGCTAGTAATACAAACTCCTACGAGCAGTACTTC. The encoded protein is CASSRTASNTNSYEQYF.

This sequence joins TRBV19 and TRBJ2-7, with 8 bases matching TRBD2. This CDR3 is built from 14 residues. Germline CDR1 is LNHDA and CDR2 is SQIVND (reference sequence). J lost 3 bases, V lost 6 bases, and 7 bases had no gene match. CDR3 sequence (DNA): TGTGCCAGTAGCCGCTGGACTAGCAGCTACGAGCAGTACTTC. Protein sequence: CASSRWTSSYEQYF.

CDR3 sequence (DNA): TGTGCCAGTAGTATAGATCTTGGAGGAGGGGATCAGCCCCAGCATTTT. This encodes CASSIDLGGGDQPQHF. The chain is built from TRBV19 and TRBJ1-5, with TRBD1 as a possible D gene (5 bases). The ends were cut back, 0 bases at V and 5 bases at J, with 14 bases in the middle. The CDR3 has 16 residues. CDR1 and CDR2 (germline): LNHDA, SQIVND (reference sequence).

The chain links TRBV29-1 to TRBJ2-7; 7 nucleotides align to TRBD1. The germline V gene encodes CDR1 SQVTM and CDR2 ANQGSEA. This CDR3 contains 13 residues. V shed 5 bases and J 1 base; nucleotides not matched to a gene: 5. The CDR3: CSVRTGVSYEQYF. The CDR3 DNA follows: TGCAGCGTTAGGACAGGCGTTTCCTACGAGCAGTACTTC.

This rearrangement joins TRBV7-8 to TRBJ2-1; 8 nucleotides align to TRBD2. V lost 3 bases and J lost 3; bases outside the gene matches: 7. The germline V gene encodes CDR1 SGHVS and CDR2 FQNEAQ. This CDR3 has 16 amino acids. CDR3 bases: TGTGCCAGCAGCTTCGCCGCCAGCGGGAGCTACAATGAGCAGTTCTTC. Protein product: CASSFAASGSYNEQFF.

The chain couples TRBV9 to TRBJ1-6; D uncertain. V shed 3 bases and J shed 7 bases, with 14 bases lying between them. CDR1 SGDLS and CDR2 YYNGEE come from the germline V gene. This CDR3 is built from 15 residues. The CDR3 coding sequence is TGTGCCAGCAGCGGAACACGGGAGGGCAATTCACCCCTCCACTTT. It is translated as CASSGTREGNSPLHF.

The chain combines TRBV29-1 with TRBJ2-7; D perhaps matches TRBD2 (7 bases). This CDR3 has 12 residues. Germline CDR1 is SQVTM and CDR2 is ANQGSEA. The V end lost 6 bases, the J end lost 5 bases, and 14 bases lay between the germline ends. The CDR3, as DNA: TGCAGCGTGAGAGGGGGGGAGAACGAGCAGTACTTC. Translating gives CSVRGGENEQYF.

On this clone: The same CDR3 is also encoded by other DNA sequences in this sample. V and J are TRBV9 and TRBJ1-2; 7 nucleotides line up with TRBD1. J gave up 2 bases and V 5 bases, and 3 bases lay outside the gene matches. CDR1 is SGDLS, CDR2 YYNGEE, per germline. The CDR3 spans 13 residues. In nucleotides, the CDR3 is TGTGCCAGCAGTCCGGACAGGAACTATGGCTACACCTTC. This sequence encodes CASSPDRNYGYTF.

Here the CDR3 reads CASSATGVWDEQYF. CDR3 DNA sequence: TGTGCCAGCAGTGCGACAGGGGTCTGGGACGAGCAGTACTTC. This rearrangement joins TRBV6-1 to TRBJ2-7; TRBD1 agrees at 8 bases. V dropped 4 bases and J dropped 5; count of bases not matched to a gene: 7. The CDR3 contains 14 residues. CDR1 MNHNS and CDR2 SASEGT come from the germline V gene.

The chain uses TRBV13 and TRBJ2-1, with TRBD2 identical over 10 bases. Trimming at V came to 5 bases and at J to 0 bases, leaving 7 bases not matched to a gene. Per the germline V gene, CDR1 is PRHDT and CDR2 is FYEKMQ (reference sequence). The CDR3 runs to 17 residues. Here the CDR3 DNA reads TGTGCCAGCAGCCCGTGGACTAGCGGAAGCTCCTACAATGAGCAGTTCTTC. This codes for CASSPWTSGSSYNEQFF.

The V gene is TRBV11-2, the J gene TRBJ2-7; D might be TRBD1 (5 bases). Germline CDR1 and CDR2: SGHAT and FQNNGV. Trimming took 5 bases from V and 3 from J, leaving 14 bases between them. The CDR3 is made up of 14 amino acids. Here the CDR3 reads CASSLSDRSYEQYF. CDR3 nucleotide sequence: TGTGCCAGCAGCCTATCTGACAGAAGCTACGAGCAGTACTTC.

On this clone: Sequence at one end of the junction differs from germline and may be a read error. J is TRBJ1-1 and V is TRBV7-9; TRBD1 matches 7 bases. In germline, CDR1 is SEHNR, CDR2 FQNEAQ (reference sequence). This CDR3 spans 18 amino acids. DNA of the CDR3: TGTGCCAGCACCTTATCCCCCCCCTCAAGGGGGCTGGTCACTGAAGCTTTCTTT. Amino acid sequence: CASTLSPPSRGLVTEAFF.

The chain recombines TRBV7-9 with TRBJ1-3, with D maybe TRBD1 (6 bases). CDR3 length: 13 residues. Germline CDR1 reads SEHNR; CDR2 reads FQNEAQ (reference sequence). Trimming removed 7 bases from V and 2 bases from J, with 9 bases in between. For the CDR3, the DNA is TGTGCCAGCAAACAGGGTGCTGGAAACACCATATATTTT. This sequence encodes CASKQGAGNTIYF.

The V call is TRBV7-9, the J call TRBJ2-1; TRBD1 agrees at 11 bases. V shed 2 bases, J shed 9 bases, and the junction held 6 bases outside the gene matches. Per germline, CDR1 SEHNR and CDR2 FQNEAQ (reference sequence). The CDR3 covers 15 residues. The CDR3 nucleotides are TGTGCCAGCAGCTTAAGGGACAGGGGGGTGCGTGAGCAGTTCTTC. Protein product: CASSLRDRGVREQFF.

CDR3 loop: CASSASGTSFDEQFF. The CDR3 coding sequence is TGTGCCAGCAGCGCGTCCGGGACTAGCTTCGATGAGCAGTTCTTC. The chain has TRBV9 and TRBJ2-1; 9 nucleotides agree with TRBD2. Germline lookup yields CDR1 SGDLS and CDR2 YYNGEE. V gave up 3 bases and J gave up 8 bases; unmatched junction bases: 9. The CDR3 has 15 residues. Looking up the rest from reference TRBV9 and TRBJ2-1 gives the full variable domain: DSGVTQTPKHLITATGQRVTLRCSPRSGDLSVYWYQQSLDQGLQFLIQYYNGEERAKGNILERFSAQQFPDLHSELNLSSLELGDSALYFCASSASGTSFDEQFFGPGTRLTVL.

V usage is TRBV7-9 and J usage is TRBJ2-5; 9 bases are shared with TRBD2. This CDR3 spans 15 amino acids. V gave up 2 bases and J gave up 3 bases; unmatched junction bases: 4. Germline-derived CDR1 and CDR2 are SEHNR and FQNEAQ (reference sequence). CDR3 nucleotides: TGTGCCAGCAGCTTAAAGCGGGGGGAAAAAGAGACCCAGTACTTC. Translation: CASSLKRGEKETQYF. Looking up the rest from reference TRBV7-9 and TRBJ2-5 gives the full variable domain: DTGVSQNPRHKITKRGQNVTFRCDPISEHNRLYWYRQTLGQGPEFLTYFQNEAQLEKSRLLSDRFSAERPKGSFSTLEIQRTEQGDSAMYLCASSLKRGEKETQYFGPGTRLLVL.

The CDR3 DNA reads TGTGCCAGCAGCTACCGCCGACAAGCCAGCGAGCAGTACTTC. It encodes CASSYRRQASEQYF. The chain has TRBV3-1 (or the pseudogene TRBV3-2) and TRBJ2-7; D is uncertain. In germline, CDR1 is LGHDT, CDR2 YNNKEL (reference sequence). V lost 5 bases and J 6 bases, leaving 17 bases between the germline ends. The CDR3 extends over 14 amino acids.

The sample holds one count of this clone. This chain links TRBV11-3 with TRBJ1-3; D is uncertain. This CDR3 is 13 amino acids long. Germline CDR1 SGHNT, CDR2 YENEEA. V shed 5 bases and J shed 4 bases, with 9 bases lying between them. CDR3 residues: CASSPAAGNTIYF. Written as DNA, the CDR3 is TGTGCCAGCAGCCCGGCAGCGGGAAACACCATATATTTT.

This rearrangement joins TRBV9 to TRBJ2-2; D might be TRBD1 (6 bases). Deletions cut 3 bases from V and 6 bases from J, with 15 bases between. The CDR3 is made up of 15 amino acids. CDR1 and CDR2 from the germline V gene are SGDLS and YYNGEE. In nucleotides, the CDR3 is TGTGCCAGCAGCGGGACTTACAGGGCCGCCGGGGAGCTGTTTTTT. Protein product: CASSGTYRAAGELFF.

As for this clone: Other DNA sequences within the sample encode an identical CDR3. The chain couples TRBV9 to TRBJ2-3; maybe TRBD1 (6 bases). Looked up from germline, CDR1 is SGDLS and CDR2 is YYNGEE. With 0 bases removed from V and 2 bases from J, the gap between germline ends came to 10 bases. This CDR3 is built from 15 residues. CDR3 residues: CASSVGQGNTDTQYF. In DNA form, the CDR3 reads TGTGCCAGCAGCGTAGGTCAGGGGAACACAGATACGCAGTATTTT.

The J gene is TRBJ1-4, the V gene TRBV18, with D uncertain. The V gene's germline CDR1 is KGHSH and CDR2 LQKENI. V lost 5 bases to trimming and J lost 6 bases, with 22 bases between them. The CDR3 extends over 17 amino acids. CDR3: CASSIRGRQRYDEKLFF. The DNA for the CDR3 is TGTGCCAGCTCAATCCGGGGTAGGCAAAGATATGATGAAAAACTGTTTTTT.

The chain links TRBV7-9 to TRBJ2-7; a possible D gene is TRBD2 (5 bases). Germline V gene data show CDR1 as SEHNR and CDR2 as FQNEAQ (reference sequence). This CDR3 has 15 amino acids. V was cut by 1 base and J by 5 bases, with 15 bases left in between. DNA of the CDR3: TGTGCCAGCAGCTTAGGGCGCGGCGGGCTCCACGAGCAGTACTTC. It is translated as CASSLGRGGLHEQYF.

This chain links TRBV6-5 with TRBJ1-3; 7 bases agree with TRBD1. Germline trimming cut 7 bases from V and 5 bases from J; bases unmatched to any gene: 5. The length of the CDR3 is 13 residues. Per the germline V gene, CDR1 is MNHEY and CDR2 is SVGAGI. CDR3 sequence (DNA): TGTGCCAGCACTCAGGGGGAGAGAAACACCATATATTTT. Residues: CASTQGERNTIYF.

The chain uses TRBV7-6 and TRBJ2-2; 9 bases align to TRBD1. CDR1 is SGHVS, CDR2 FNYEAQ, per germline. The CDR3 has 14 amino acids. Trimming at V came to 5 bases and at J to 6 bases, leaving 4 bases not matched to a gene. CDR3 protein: CASSRDRVAGELFF. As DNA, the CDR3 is TGTGCCAGCAGCAGGGACAGGGTGGCCGGGGAGCTGTTTTTT.